Listed below are T cell receptor beta chains from one sample, sequenced in a study of blood T cell repertoires in COVID-19. Using immunoSEQ multiplex PCR, the repertoire was profiled, and TCRdb retains in-frame clones only, with some absent. This table holds 25,000 to 35,000 clones, 84% found once. Sequenced sample: peripheral blood. These receptors were obtained from a human donor in a cohort sampled during active COVID-19. CDR3s include the opening cysteine and the closing phenylalanine or tryptophan. A D gene is named only where the DNA matches it firmly. Size values are once, few and many counts, or a class for expanded clones, and some rows have none.

DNA: TGCAGCGTTGAAATCTCCCTAGGGGGTATGGAGACCCAGTACTTC; CDR3: CSVEISLGGMETQYF; V: TRBV29-1; J: TRBJ2-5; size: .; D: .
DNA: TGTGCCAGCAGCGCCGTAGCGGGGGGCAAAATATCCTACAATGAGCAGTTCTTC; CDR3: CASSAVAGGKISYNEQFF; V: TRBV11-2; J: TRBJ2-1; size: .; D: TRBD2
DNA: TGTGCCAGCAGTCCCTCCGGGACAGGGGGCCGCAATGAGCAGTTCTTC; CDR3: CASSPSGTGGRNEQFF; V: TRBV25-1; J: TRBJ2-1; size: once; D: TRBD1
DNA: TGTGCCAGCAGCTCGAGACGGGCCTACGAGCAGTACTTC; CDR3: CASSSRRAYEQYF; V: TRBV7-2; J: TRBJ2-7; size: .; D: .
DNA: TGTGCCAGCAGCTTAGCCTTAAACTATGGCTACACCTTC; CDR3: CASSLALNYGYTF; V: TRBV7-9; J: TRBJ1-2; size: few; D: .
DNA: TGTGCCAGCAGCTCGCTGAGGACAGGGAACAATGAGCAGTTCTTC; CDR3: CASSSLRTGNNEQFF; V: TRBV7-9; J: TRBJ2-1; size: .; D: TRBD1
DNA: TGCGCCAGCAGCTGGACTAGCGGGGGGAACTCCTACAATGAGCAGTTCTTC; CDR3: CASSWTSGGNSYNEQFF; V: TRBV5-1; J: TRBJ2-1; size: .; D: TRBD2
DNA: TGTGCCAGCAGCCAAGATACCCTAGCGGGGGGGCCAGATACGCAGTATTTT; CDR3: CASSQDTLAGGPDTQYF; V: TRBV4-2; J: TRBJ2-3; size: .; D: TRBD2
DNA: TGTGCCATCAGTGGGACTAGCGGGGTGAACACCGGGGAGCTGTTTTTT; CDR3: CAISGTSGVNTGELFF; V: TRBV10-3; J: TRBJ2-2; size: few; D: TRBD2
DNA: TGCGCCAGCAGCCAACAGGGGAGCCCCTATAATTCACCCCTCCACTTT; CDR3: CASSQQGSPYNSPLHF; V: TRBV5-1; J: TRBJ1-6; size: .; D: TRBD1
DNA: TGTGCCAGCAGCCCTAGAGGGAGCTACAATGAGCAGTTCTTC; CDR3: CASSPRGSYNEQFF; V: TRBV9; J: TRBJ2-1; size: .; D: .
DNA: TGCAGCGTTTTGACAGGGGGCGACTACGAGCAGTACTTC; CDR3: CSVLTGGDYEQYF; V: TRBV29-1; J: TRBJ2-7; size: .; D: TRBD1
DNA: TGTGCCAGCAGCCAAGGGGCAGGGAACTATGGCTACACCTTC; CDR3: CASSQGAGNYGYTF; V: TRBV3-1/TRBV3-2; J: TRBJ1-2; size: .; D: .
DNA: TGTGCCAGCAGTGTCAACCCGGACGGCGGGGAGACCCAGTACTTC; CDR3: CASSVNPDGGETQYF; V: TRBV27; J: TRBJ2-5; size: .; D: .
DNA: TGTGCCAGCAGCAATCAGGGGGTAAAACTGTTTTTT; CDR3: CASSNQGVKLFF; V: TRBV6-6; J: TRBJ1-4; size: .; D: TRBD1
DNA: TGTGCCAGCAGCTTAGAATCAGGGGGAACTGAAGCTTTCTTT; CDR3: CASSLESGGTEAFF; V: TRBV11-3; J: TRBJ1-1; size: .; D: TRBD1
DNA: TGTGCCAGCAGTTACACGAGGAGTAGCAATCAGCCCCAGCATTTT; CDR3: CASSYTRSSNQPQHF; V: TRBV6-5; J: TRBJ1-5; size: .; D: .
DNA: TGTGCCAGCAGCTTTTTTGGGACAGAGAACAATGAGCAGTTCTTC; CDR3: CASSFFGTENNEQFF; V: TRBV5-6; J: TRBJ2-1; size: few; D: TRBD1
DNA: TGTGCCAGCAGTTTTGGGCCACTAGCGGGGGCGCATTCCCGGGGAGATACGCAGTATTTT; CDR3: CASSFGPLAGAHSRGDTQYF; V: TRBV28; J: TRBJ2-3; size: .; D: TRBD2
DNA: TGCGCCAGCAGCCAAGATCGGGGCGGGGGCAGCACAGATACGCAGTATTTT; CDR3: CASSQDRGGGSTDTQYF; V: TRBV4-3; J: TRBJ2-3; size: .; D: .
DNA: TGCGCCAGCAGCCAAAGTCTTAGCGGGGTCCAAGAGACCCAGTACTTC; CDR3: CASSQSLSGVQETQYF; V: TRBV4-1; J: TRBJ2-5; size: few; D: TRBD2
DNA: TGTGCCAGTACCGACCCGGGGACAGGGGGCACTGGAAACACCATATATTTT; CDR3: CASTDPGTGGTGNTIYF; V: TRBV19; J: TRBJ1-3; size: few; D: TRBD1
DNA: TGTGCCAGCAGCTTAAATTCGGCAGGGGGCTTGGAGACCCAGTACTTC; CDR3: CASSLNSAGGLETQYF; V: TRBV7-8; J: TRBJ2-5; size: .; D: TRBD1
DNA: TGTGCCAGCAGCTTCGGGGGATACAATGAGCAGTTCTTC; CDR3: CASSFGGYNEQFF; V: TRBV7-8; J: TRBJ2-1; size: .; D: .
DNA: TGTGCCAGCAGCTCCCTGGGCCAGGGGACGGCCGGGGAGCTGTTTTTT; CDR3: CASSSLGQGTAGELFF; V: TRBV7-9; J: TRBJ2-2; size: .; D: .
DNA: TGTGCCAGCGGGCCTTACGAGCAGTACTTC; CDR3: CASGPYEQYF; V: TRBV6-5; J: TRBJ2-7; size: .; D: .
DNA: TGTGCCAGCAGCCCCGAAGGGGCCTATGGCTACACCTTC; CDR3: CASSPEGAYGYTF; V: TRBV5-6; J: TRBJ1-2; size: .; D: .
DNA: TGTGCTAGTGGCCCGACAGGGTCGAAAGGAAACACCATATATTTT; CDR3: CASGPTGSKGNTIYF; V: TRBV12-5; J: TRBJ1-3; size: .; D: TRBD1
DNA: TGTGCCAGCAGCGGGTGGCAGAACTCCTACGAGCAGTACTTC; CDR3: CASSGWQNSYEQYF; V: TRBV9; J: TRBJ2-7; size: .; D: .
DNA: TGCGCCAGCAGTCAAGCCCTCGACAGATTCGATAAGTTTTTT; CDR3: CASSQALDRFDKFF; V: TRBV23-1; J: TRBJ2-2; size: .; D: .
DNA: TGTGCCAGCAGCACAGGGGTGGTTCATGGCTACACCTTC; CDR3: CASSTGVVHGYTF; V: TRBV12-3/TRBV12-4; J: TRBJ1-2; size: few; D: TRBD1
DNA: TGTGCCAGCAGCTTGGCCACAGGGAACCAAGAGACCCAGTACTTC; CDR3: CASSLATGNQETQYF; V: TRBV5-5; J: TRBJ2-5; size: .; D: .
DNA: TGTGCTAGTGGTAGAGAGTTGACAGGGCCTGGGGGCTACACCTTC; CDR3: CASGRELTGPGGYTF; V: TRBV12-5; J: TRBJ1-2; size: once; D: TRBD1
DNA: TGTGCCAGTAGTACGGTTACCTCTGGGGCCAACGTCCTGACTTTC; CDR3: CASSTVTSGANVLTF; V: TRBV19; J: TRBJ2-6; size: .; D: .
DNA: TGTGCCAGCAGTATTCGTAGCCCTGCGGCTTTCTTT; CDR3: CASSIRSPAAFF; V: TRBV6-5; J: TRBJ1-1; size: .; D: .
DNA: TGCGCCAGCGGGACTAGCGGGGGTCTGGGAGATACGCAGTATTTT; CDR3: CASGTSGGLGDTQYF; V: TRBV10-1; J: TRBJ2-3; size: .; D: TRBD2
DNA: TGCGCCAGCAGCTTGGGCGGAACTTACGAGCAGTACTTC; CDR3: CASSLGGTYEQYF; V: TRBV5-1; J: TRBJ2-7; size: .; D: .
DNA: TGTGCCAGCAGCCCATACAGGGGCGCGGACGAGCAGTACTTC; CDR3: CASSPYRGADEQYF; V: TRBV3-1/TRBV3-2; J: TRBJ2-7; size: .; D: TRBD1
DNA: TGTGCCAGCAGCCCGCAGGGGACAAGAGCCTACGAGCAGTACTTC; CDR3: CASSPQGTRAYEQYF; V: TRBV7-9; J: TRBJ2-7; size: once; D: .
DNA: TGCGCCAGCAGCTACGGGTCAGAGACAGATACGCAGTATTTT; CDR3: CASSYGSETDTQYF; V: TRBV5-1; J: TRBJ2-3; size: .; D: .
DNA: TGTGCCAGTACCCGCGGGACAGGGGGATATGGCTACACCTTC; CDR3: CASTRGTGGYGYTF; V: TRBV28; J: TRBJ1-2; size: .; D: TRBD1
DNA: TGTGCCATCAGTCCCCATTCCGGGACAACCAATGAGCAGTTCTTC; CDR3: CAISPHSGTTNEQFF; V: TRBV10-3; J: TRBJ2-1; size: .; D: .
DNA: TGCGCCAGCAGCCATGGACTCGAGCGCACAGATACGCAGTATTTT; CDR3: CASSHGLERTDTQYF; V: TRBV5-1; J: TRBJ2-3; size: .; D: .
DNA: TGTGCCAGCAGCCAAGATCGCGGATCTGGAAACACCATATATTTT; CDR3: CASSQDRGSGNTIYF; V: TRBV3-1/TRBV3-2; J: TRBJ1-3; size: .; D: .
DNA: TGTGCCAGCTTATTAGGACGGGAAAACTATGGCTACACCTTC; CDR3: CASLLGRENYGYTF; V: TRBV18; J: TRBJ1-2; size: .; D: .
DNA: TGTGCCAGCGCGTGGTACAATGAGCAGTTCTTC; CDR3: CASAWYNEQFF; V: TRBV2; J: TRBJ2-1; size: .; D: .
DNA: TGTGCCAGCAGCCACTACCAAGGGGGATCCTACAATGAGCAGTTCTTC; CDR3: CASSHYQGGSYNEQFF; V: TRBV11-2; J: TRBJ2-1; size: .; D: .